These T cell receptor beta chains were read from a single sample in a study of PD-1 blockade in classical Hodgkin lymphoma. The table came from immunoSEQ multiplex PCR; TCRdb's copy has only in-frame clones and leaves some out. The sample has approximately 90,000 clones, 83% seen once. The source material was peripheral blood mononuclear cells (PBMCs), sampled before the fourth cycle of nivolumab. These receptors all stem from a human donor with classical Hodgkin lymphoma. The CDR3 runs from the conserved cysteine through the conserved F or W. D genes are given only for firm matches. The size field is filled for only some rows; it gives once, few, many or a size class.

j_gene,d_gene,v_gene,abundance,CDR3aa,CDR3nt
TRBJ1-1,-,TRBV4-1,-,CASSFRRGDEDEVF,TGCGCCAGCAGCTTCCGAAGAGGAGATGAAGATGAGGTCTTT
TRBJ2-1,-,TRBV6-6,once,CATQRFLYNEQFF,TGTGCCACTCAGAGATTTCTTTACAATGAGCAGTTCTTC
TRBJ2-1,TRBD2,TRBV30,once,CAWRAGGYNEQFF,TGTGCCTGGAGAGCGGGAGGCTACAATGAGCAGTTCTTC
TRBJ2-5,TRBD2,TRBV29-1,-,CSLSSGSGGETQYF,TGCAGCCTATCTAGCGGATCTGGGGGAGAGACCCAGTACTTC
TRBJ1-1,-,TRBV29-1,-,CSVEIGVNTEAFF,TGCAGCGTTGAAATAGGGGTTAACACTGAAGCTTTCTTT
TRBJ2-1,-,TRBV10-1,-,CASSEPLGIGNEQFF,TGCGCCAGCAGTGAACCCCTAGGAATAGGAAATGAGCAGTTCTTC
TRBJ2-2,-,TRBV6-1,-,CASSFAVNTGELFF,TGTGCCAGCAGTTTTGCCGTCAACACCGGGGAGCTGTTTTTT
TRBJ2-7,-,TRBV18,-,CASSPSRDISYEQYF,TGTGCCAGCTCACCATCAAGGGATATCTCCTACGAGCAGTACTTC
TRBJ2-5,TRBD2,TRBV5-1,-,CASSLDGRPVETQYF,TGCGCCAGCAGCTTGGACGGGAGGCCCGTAGAGACCCAGTACTTC
TRBJ1-1,-,TRBV29-1,-,CSVPTDPGTEAFF,TGCAGCGTTCCTACAGATCCAGGCACTGAAGCTTTCTTT
TRBJ2-3,-,TRBV19,-,CASSITDTGTDTQYF,TGTGCCAGTAGTATTACGGATACGGGCACAGATACGCAGTATTTT
TRBJ2-7,-,TRBV7-2,-,CASSLFSRVEQYF,TGTGCCAGCAGCTTATTCAGCAGGGTCGAGCAGTACTTC
TRBJ2-5,-,TRBV2,once,CASSEMGGGRGETQYF,TGTGCCAGCAGTGAAATGGGAGGGGGGCGCGGTGAGACCCAGTACTTC
TRBJ2-1,-,TRBV10-3,once,CAISDVLAEQFF,TGTGCCATCAGTGACGTTCTAGCTGAGCAGTTCTTC
TRBJ2-4,-,TRBV5-6,-,CASSWGKGNIQYF,TGTGCCAGCAGCTGGGGGAAAGGGAACATTCAGTACTTC
TRBJ2-7,TRBD1,TRBV2,-,CASTLRQGGPYEQYF,TGTGCCAGCACCCTACGACAGGGGGGGCCCTACGAGCAGTACTTC
TRBJ2-2,-,TRBV9,-,CASSLGGAANTGELFF,TGTGCCAGCAGCCTCGGCGGCGCCGCGAACACCGGGGAGCTGTTTTTT
TRBJ1-3,-,TRBV7-2,-,CASSLAAGAGNTIYF,TGTGCCAGCAGCTTAGCAGCAGGGGCAGGAAACACCATATATTTT
TRBJ2-3,TRBD2,TRBV10-1,-,CASSDPREGGTDTQYF,TGCGCCAGCAGTGACCCGCGGGAGGGAGGGACAGATACGCAGTATTTT
TRBJ1-1,-,TRBV29-1,-,CSVEGQKMNTEAFF,TGCAGCGTTGAAGGACAGAAAATGAACACTGAAGCTTTCTTT
TRBJ1-5,-,TRBV27,-,CASSLSGLGYNQPQHF,TGTGCCAGCAGTTTATCCGGTTTGGGATACAATCAGCCCCAGCATTTT
TRBJ2-3,TRBD1,TRBV5-6,once,CASSWTTGTDTQYF,TGTGCCAGCAGCTGGACGACAGGGACAGATACGCAGTATTTT
TRBJ2-3,TRBD2,TRBV7-2,-,CASSLAPSGSGTDTQYF,TGTGCCAGCAGCTTAGCTCCTAGCGGGAGTGGCACAGATACGCAGTATTTT
TRBJ2-2,-,TRBV14,-,CASSREARAGELFF,TGTGCCAGCAGTCGAGAAGCCAGGGCCGGGGAGCTGTTTTTT
TRBJ2-7,-,TRBV12-1,-,CASSFAYNEQYF,TGTGCCAGCAGCTTTGCGTACAACGAGCAGTACTTC
TRBJ2-1,-,TRBV10-3,-,CAISPTGGKNEQFF,TGTGCCATCAGTCCGACGGGCGGGAAGAATGAGCAGTTCTTC
TRBJ2-7,-,TRBV7-9,-,CASSLQGLYEQYF,TGTGCCAGCAGCTTACAGGGTTTATACGAGCAGTACTTC
TRBJ2-1,-,TRBV19,-,CASSRTYNEQFF,TGTGCCAGTAGTAGGACCTACAATGAGCAGTTCTTC
TRBJ1-2,-,TRBV27,-,CASSLVGGYGYTF,TGTGCCAGCAGTCTTGTGGGGGGCTATGGCTACACCTTC
TRBJ1-4,-,TRBV5-1,-,CASSLGSGATNEKLFF,TGCGCCAGCAGCTTGGGATCGGGGGCAACTAATGAAAAACTGTTTTTT
TRBJ2-5,TRBD2,TRBV7-8,-,CASSIPGRWGLANQETQYF,TGTGCCAGCAGCATCCCCGGTCGGTGGGGACTAGCGAACCAAGAGACCCAGTACTTC
TRBJ2-3,TRBD2,TRBV10-3,-,CATRGLTSGSGDTQYF,TGTGCCACTCGAGGGCTGACTAGCGGGAGTGGAGATACGCAGTATTTT
TRBJ2-2,-,TRBV10-3,-,CAISESHTGELFF,TGTGCCATCAGTGAGTCGCACACCGGGGAGCTGTTTTTT
TRBJ2-6,-,TRBV27,-,CASSRLTVAGANVLTF,TGTGCCAGCAGTCGATTGACGGTGGCTGGGGCCAACGTCCTGACTTTC
TRBJ1-1,TRBD1,TRBV18,-,CASSPRGGTGAGGTEAFF,TGTGCCAGCTCACCACGTGGAGGGACAGGGGCCGGAGGCACTGAAGCTTTCTTT
TRBJ2-7,TRBD2,TRBV27,-,CASSLTSGPPYEQYF,TGTGCCAGCAGTTTAACTAGCGGGCCTCCCTACGAGCAGTACTTC
TRBJ1-1,-,TRBV7-9,-,CASSFPNTEAFF,TGTGCCAGCAGCTTCCCCAACACTGAAGCTTTCTTT
TRBJ1-5,-,TRBV15,-,CATSRDSLNNQPQHF,TGTGCCACCAGCAGAGATTCGCTTAATAATCAGCCCCAGCATTTT
TRBJ2-2,-,TRBV10-3,-,CAISESGLNTGELFF,TGTGCCATCAGTGAGTCGGGGCTAAACACCGGGGAGCTGTTTTTT
TRBJ2-1,TRBD1,TRBV4-1,-,CASSRDRVNEQFF,TGCGCCAGCAGCCGTGACAGGGTCAATGAGCAGTTCTTC
TRBJ2-1,TRBD2,TRBV5-1,-,CASSKGLANEQFF,TGCGCCAGCAGCAAGGGACTAGCGAATGAGCAGTTCTTC
TRBJ2-7,-,TRBV2,-,CASSELTDGEQYF,TGTGCCAGCAGTGAATTGACGGACGGCGAGCAGTACTTC
TRBJ2-3,TRBD1,TRBV2,-,CASSGQGAWDTQYF,TGTGCCAGCAGTGGACAGGGGGCCTGGGATACGCAGTATTTT
TRBJ2-7,-,TRBV25-1,-,CASSELEGPYF,TGTGCCAGCAGTGAATTAGAGGGGCCGTACTTC
TRBJ2-1,-,TRBV27,-,CASRLPGGGTYNEQFF,TGTGCCAGCAGACTCCCTGGCGGGGGCACCTACAATGAGCAGTTCTTC
TRBJ1-2,-,TRBV6-1,-,CASSVATGGYTF,TGTGCCAGCAGTGTAGCAACGGGCGGCTACACCTTC
TRBJ2-3,-,TRBV20-1,-,CSARSQVPQYF,TGCAGTGCTAGATCGCAGGTCCCACAGTATTTT
TRBJ1-2,-,TRBV7-9,-,CASSLEGNYGYTF,TGTGCCAGCAGCTTAGAAGGCAACTATGGCTACACCTTC
TRBJ1-1,TRBD1,TRBV9,-,CASSVEGATEAFF,TGTGCCAGCAGCGTAGAGGGGGCCACTGAAGCTTTCTTT
TRBJ1-1,-,TRBV28,-,CASSLDSLNTEAFF,TGTGCCAGCAGTTTGGACAGCCTGAACACTGAAGCTTTCTTT
TRBJ2-5,-,TRBV6-5,-,CASSYGQVSSETQYF,TGTGCCAGCAGTTACGGGCAGGTCTCATCAGAGACCCAGTACTTC
TRBJ1-4,-,TRBV2,once,CASIDRFGNEKLFF,TGTGCCAGCATAGACCGTTTCGGTAATGAAAAACTGTTTTTT
TRBJ1-2,TRBD1,TRBV2,-,CASSDNRGVFGYTF,TGTGCCAGCTCCGACAACAGGGGTGTATTCGGCTACACCTTC
TRBJ2-5,-,TRBV7-2,-,CASSPQGGPETQYF,TGTGCCAGCAGCCCGCAGGGGGGGCCAGAGACCCAGTACTTC
TRBJ1-2,TRBD1,TRBV18,-,CASSPGTGQPYGYTF,TGTGCCAGCTCACCCGGGACAGGCCAACCCTATGGCTACACCTTC
TRBJ2-7,-,TRBV6-1,-,CASSINGYEQYF,TGTGCCAGCAGTATAAACGGTTACGAGCAGTACTTC
TRBJ2-7,-,TRBV6-5,-,CASSNGQLYEQYF,TGTGCCAGCAGTAACGGACAGTTGTACGAGCAGTACTTC
TRBJ2-1,-,TRBV9,-,CASSVEGPDMGNEQFF,TGTGCCAGCAGCGTAGAAGGACCCGATATGGGCAATGAGCAGTTCTTC
TRBJ1-1,-,TRBV15,-,CATSKGQNTEAFF,TGTGCCACCAGCAAGGGACAGAACACTGAAGCTTTCTTT